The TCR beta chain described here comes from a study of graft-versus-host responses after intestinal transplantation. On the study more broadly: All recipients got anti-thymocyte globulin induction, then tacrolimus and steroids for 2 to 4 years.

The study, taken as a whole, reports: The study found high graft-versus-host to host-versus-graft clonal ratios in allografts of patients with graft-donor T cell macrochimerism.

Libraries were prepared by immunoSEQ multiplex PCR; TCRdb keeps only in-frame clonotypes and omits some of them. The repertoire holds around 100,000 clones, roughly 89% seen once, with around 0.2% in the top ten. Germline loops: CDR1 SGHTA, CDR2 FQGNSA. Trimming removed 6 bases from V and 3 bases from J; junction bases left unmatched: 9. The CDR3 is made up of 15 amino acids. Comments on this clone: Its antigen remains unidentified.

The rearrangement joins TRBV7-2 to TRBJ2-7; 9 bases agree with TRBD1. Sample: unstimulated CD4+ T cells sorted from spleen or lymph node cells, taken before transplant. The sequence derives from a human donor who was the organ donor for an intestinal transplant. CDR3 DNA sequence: TGTGCCAGCAGTTATACCGGGACAGGGTTCTACGAGCAGTACTTC. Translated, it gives CASSYTGTGFYEQYF.